This is a list of T cell receptor beta chains from one sample in a study of blood T cell repertoires in COVID-19. Method: immunoSEQ multiplex PCR; TCRdb's copy keeps in-frame clones and lacks some. The repertoire has 160,000 or so clones, 83% of them found once; the top ten carry more than 1.5%. Sequencing input: peripheral blood. These receptors came from a human donor in a cohort sampled during active COVID-19. Both conserved end residues are part of each CDR3. D genes are given only for firm matches. Expanded clones get a size class; other rows say once, few or many, or leave the size out.

TRBD2 - TRBJ2-7 TRBV27 CASSSTSGRALEQYF TGTGCCAGCAGTTCTACTAGCGGGAGGGCCCTTGAGCAGTACTTC
- once TRBJ2-7 TRBV5-1 CASTPIGLYEQYF TGCGCCAGCACCCCAATAGGACTCTACGAGCAGTACTTC
TRBD2 - TRBJ2-3 TRBV5-4 CASPGTSGTSTDTQYF TGTGCCAGCCCCGGGACTAGCGGGACCTCCACAGATACGCAGTATTTT
TRBD1 - TRBJ2-7 TRBV10-1 CASSELGQGIQYF TGCGCCAGCAGTGAACTGGGACAGGGGATCCAGTACTTC
- - TRBJ1-5 TRBV28 CASSLTRGSGNQPQHF TGTGCCAGCAGTTTAACCAGGGGATCCGGCAATCAGCCCCAGCATTTT
- - TRBJ2-7 TRBV25-1 CASSESLAPSGEQYF TGTGCCAGCAGTGAATCCCTGGCCCCCTCTGGCGAGCAGTACTTC
- - TRBJ1-3 TRBV7-2 CASSSHPGNTIYF TGTGCCAGCAGCTCCCATCCTGGAAACACCATATATTTT
TRBD2 few TRBJ2-2 TRBV7-2 CASSSWTSGPAGELFF TGTGCCAGCAGCTCCTGGACTAGCGGCCCTGCCGGGGAGCTGTTTTTT
TRBD1 once TRBJ1-2 TRBV28 CASSLTGTGFGYGYTF TGTGCCAGCAGTTTAACCGGGACAGGATTCGGCTATGGCTACACCTTC
- - TRBJ2-5 TRBV12-5 CASGQGGAIGTQYF TGTGCTAGTGGCCAGGGGGGCGCAATCGGGACCCAGTACTTC
- - TRBJ2-7 TRBV18 CASSPELVSYEQYF TGTGCCAGCTCACCAGAACTCGTCTCCTACGAGCAGTACTTC
TRBD2 - TRBJ2-5 TRBV4-3 CASSPSGTSGGLQETQYF TGCGCCAGCAGCCCAAGCGGGACTAGCGGGGGTTTACAAGAGACCCAGTACTTC
TRBD1 - TRBJ1-6 TRBV7-2 CASSLEGRDRASPLHF TGTGCCAGCAGCTTAGAAGGTCGGGACAGGGCTTCACCCCTCCACTTT
- once TRBJ2-3 TRBV7-2 CASSLAGSRADTQYF TGTGCCAGCAGCTTAGCGGGTAGCCGGGCAGATACGCAGTATTTT
TRBD2 - TRBJ2-1 TRBV6-2/TRBV6-3 CASSPSGGRNEQFF TGTGCCAGCAGCCCTAGCGGGGGGCGAAATGAGCAGTTCTTC
- - TRBJ2-7 TRBV7-2 CASSPGQPSYEQYF TGTGCCAGCAGCCCAGGACAGCCCTCCTACGAGCAGTACTTC
- - TRBJ2-7 TRBV27 CASSYLQIGEQYF TGTGCCAGCAGTTATTTGCAAATCGGGGAGCAGTACTTC
- once TRBJ2-7 TRBV21-1 CASTGDRPYEQYF TGTGCCAGCACCGGGGACAGGCCCTACGAGCAGTACTTC
- - TRBJ2-1 TRBV5-1 CASSPTGYYNEQFF TGCGCCAGCAGCCCTACAGGGTACTACAATGAGCAGTTCTTC
TRBD2 - TRBJ2-1 TRBV6-5 CASSYLTSGGWEFF TGTGCCAGCAGTTACTTGACTAGCGGGGGATGGGAGTTCTTC
TRBD1 - TRBJ2-7 TRBV13 CASSQTPLKERGLAPLKAYEQYF TGTGCCAGCAGTCAGACCCCCCTCAAGGAAAGGGGGCTAGCCCCCTTAAAGGCCTACGAGCAGTACTTC
TRBD1 - TRBJ1-1 TRBV19 CASSSDRGRIGAFF TGTGCCAGTAGCTCAGACAGGGGAAGGATAGGAGCTTTCTTT